Sequencing of this TCR beta chain was carried out in a study of T cell responses to AZD1222 COVID-19 vaccine. Study details: Second-dose intervals near 4 or 12 weeks were combined. Study-level findings and limits: Vaccine-associated CD4 TCRs spanned spike, dominant at 160-218 and 743-854. In the spike-specific TCR repertoire, nearly half reportedly target unmutated variant regions. Just six or seven AZD1222 recipients tested seropositive at baseline.

Sequencing used immunoSEQ multiplex PCR; TCRdb keeps in-frame clones, though not all of them. The sample has fewer than 120,000 clones, about 87% seen once. Trimming stripped 0 bases from V and 8 bases from J, with 16 bases between. The CDR3 runs 15 residues. Germline loops: CDR1 KGHSH, CDR2 LQKENI. As for this clone: Its cognate antigen is unknown.

The TCR originated in an adult in good health. The material was peripheral blood, obtained on day 0 of AZD1222 vaccination. The chain carries TRBV18 and TRBJ1-2; maybe TRBD1 (5 bases). The CDR3 reads CASSPPGTPADGYTF. The CDR3 DNA follows: TGTGCCAGCTCACCACCAGGGACCCCCGCAGACGGCTACACCTTC. The entire variable domain, with the rest obtained from reference TRBV18 and TRBJ1-2, is as follows: NAGVMQNPRHLVRRRGQEARLRCSPMKGHSHVYWYRQLPEEGLKFMVYLQKENIIDESGMPKERFSAEFPKEGPSILRIQQVVRGDSAAYFCASSPPGTPADGYTFGSGTRLTVV.